This T cell receptor (beta chain) was identified in a study of T cells after posttransplantation cyclophosphamide. The naive gate required viable CD3+CD4+ or CD3+CD8+ cells with CCR7+CD45RA+CD45RO-CD95-CD27+CD28+ phenotype. Sequencing used immunoSEQ multiplex PCR; TCRdb keeps in-frame clones, though not all of them. The repertoire holds tens of thousands of clones, almost 99% seen once, with approximately 0.16% in the top ten. The V and J ends lost 11 bases and 1 base respectively, with 11 bases between them. The CDR3 extends over 13 amino acids. From germline, CDR1 is LNHDA and CDR2 SQIVND (reference sequence).

The clonotype originates from a man between 35 and 55 years old in good health, CMV-negative, and a related stem cell transplant donor. Sample: naive CD4+ T cells sorted from PBMCs. V gene TRBV19 combines with J gene TRBJ2-2, with D maybe TRBD2 (6 bases). CDR3 sequence: CAVTSLNTGELFF. CDR3 sequence (DNA): TGTGCCGTCACTAGCTTGAACACCGGGGAGCTGTTTTTT. Complete variable domain (other parts from reference TRBV19 and TRBJ2-2): DGGITQSPKYLFRKEGQNVTLSCEQNLNHDAMYWYRQDPGQGLRLIYYSQIVNDFQKGDIAEGYSVSREKKESFPLTVTSAQKNPTAFYLCAVTSLNTGELFFGEGSRLTVL.